This paragraph covers one T cell receptor (beta chain) sequence. Germline and junction disagree at one end, which may indicate a read error. These data originate in a study of blood T cell repertoires in COVID-19. Here immunoSEQ multiplex PCR was the method, and the copy in TCRdb shows in-frame clones only, minus some. The sample holds approximately 350,000 clones, 85% to 90% seen once. Per germline, CDR1 SSHAT and CDR2 FNYEAQ (reference sequence). There are 15 residues in the CDR3. The sequenced sample was peripheral blood. The clonotype was recovered from a woman between 50 and 59 years old with COVID-19, enrolled during active disease. The genes are TRBV7-7 and TRBJ2-2; TRBD1 matches 7 bases. CDR3 in amino acids: CASSKGQVNTGELFF. The CDR3 bases are TGTGCTAGCAGCAAAGGACAGGTTAACACCGGGGAGCTGTTTTTT.